Each of the 15 T cell receptor beta chains below was sequenced from the same sample in a study of memory CD4+ T cells and cytomegalovirus serostatus. Assay used: immunoSEQ multiplex PCR; TCRdb lists only in-frame clones, some missing. The repertoire holds 30,000 to 45,000 clones, with 65% to 80% as singletons. The sort gate was single viable CD3+CD4+CD8-CD45RO+ cells for memory CD4+ T cells. Sequencing was done on a sample of memory CD4+ T cells from blood. The receptor set was obtained from an adult in good health and CMV-seropositive.

This chain joins TRBV7-2 and TRBJ2-7; possible D gene TRBD2, 6 bases. Trimming left V 5 bases short and J 5 bases short, with 13 bases between. This CDR3 is 13 amino acids long. Germline V gene data show CDR1 as SGHTA and CDR2 as FQGNSA. CDR3 bases: TGTGCCAGCAGCCCCGCGGCGGGGCACGAGCAGTACTTC. It codes for CASSPAAGHEQYF.

The chain has TRBV5-4 and TRBJ1-3; 7 nucleotides match TRBD1. The V gene's germline CDR1 is SGHNT and CDR2 YYREEE (reference sequence). J was trimmed by 0 bases and V by 4 bases; bases with no gene match: 7. This CDR3 spans 16 amino acids. CDR3 nucleotides: TGTGCCAGCAGCGACGACAGGGCCCGCTCTGGAAACACCATATATTTT. Translated: CASSDDRARSGNTIYF.

The V and J genes are TRBV7-9 and TRBJ1-4; D may be TRBD1 (6 bases). This CDR3 is built from 16 residues. Germline V gene data show CDR1 as SEHNR and CDR2 as FQNEAQ (reference sequence). V dropped 3 bases and J dropped 3 bases, with 14 bases sitting between them. The DNA of the CDR3 is TGTGCCAGCAGCTTTGGGGGGGGCACGTCTAATGAAAAACTGTTTTTT. This sequence encodes CASSFGGGTSNEKLFF.

Concerning this clone: Other nucleotide sequences in the sample specify the same CDR3. J is TRBJ2-5 and V is TRBV5-6; TRBD2 aligns across 11 bases. This CDR3 is 15 amino acids long. Unmatched junction bases numbered 2, after V lost 0 bases and J lost 4 bases. Germline CDR1 is SGHDT and CDR2 is YYEEEE. This CDR3 reads CASSLVAGGRETQYF. The CDR3 DNA reads as TGTGCCAGCAGCTTGGTAGCGGGAGGGAGAGAGACCCAGTACTTC.

V usage is TRBV6-6 and J usage is TRBJ2-7; a possible D gene is TRBD2 (5 bases). The CDR3 totals 12 residues. Germline V gives CDR1 MNHNY, CDR2 SVGAGI (reference sequence). V was clipped by 8 bases and J by 0 bases, with 8 bases between them. The CDR3 protein is CASLSVSYEQYF. CDR3 nucleotides: TGTGCCAGCCTTAGCGTCTCCTACGAGCAGTACTTC.

This clone was counted once. The rearrangement links TRBV19 to TRBJ2-5; 8 bases are a match to TRBD2. Trimming cost V 6 bases and J 1 base; bases outside gene matches: 1. The CDR3 has 13 residues. In germline, CDR1 is LNHDA, CDR2 SQIVND (reference sequence). The CDR3 region is CASRLAGQETQYF. The CDR3 region has the DNA TGTGCCAGTAGGCTAGCGGGCCAAGAGACCCAGTACTTC. Looking up the rest from reference TRBV19 and TRBJ2-5 gives the full variable domain: DGGITQSPKYLFRKEGQNVTLSCEQNLNHDAMYWYRQDPGQGLRLIYYSQIVNDFQKGDIAEGYSVSREKKESFPLTVTSAQKNPTAFYLCASRLAGQETQYFGPGTRLLVL.

V and J are TRBV6-1 and TRBJ2-3; D is undetermined. Germline loops: CDR1 MNHNS, CDR2 SASEGT. This CDR3 is 11 amino acids long. Trimming cost V 7 bases and J 10 bases, with 12 bases left between them. The CDR3 protein is CASNDARAQYF. CDR3 in DNA: TGTGCCAGCAATGATGCACGGGCGCAGTATTTT.

The CDR3: CASSAHTATNEKLFF. CDR3 DNA sequence: TGCGCCAGCAGCGCCCATACTGCAACTAATGAAAAACTGTTTTTT. The chain is built from TRBV5-1 and TRBJ1-4, with no clear D. The CDR3 has 15 residues. Per germline, CDR1 SGHRS and CDR2 YFSETQ. Trimming removed 4 bases at V and 0 bases at J, with 10 bases between.

This clone appeared a single time. V and J are TRBV11-2 and TRBJ2-5; a possible D gene is TRBD1 (7 bases). With 1 base removed from V and 7 bases from J, the gap between germline ends came to 10 bases. CDR3 length equals 13 residues. Germline loops: CDR1 SGHAT, CDR2 FQNNGV. The CDR3 DNA is TGTGCCAGCAGCTTAGGACAGGGAGGGACCCAGTACTTC. Translation gives CASSLGQGGTQYF. Combining the CDR3 with reference TRBV11-2 and TRBJ2-5 gives the whole variable domain EAGVAQSPRYKIIEKRQSVAFWCNPISGHATLYWYQQILGQGPKLLIQFQNNGVVDDSQLPKDRFSAERLKGVDSTLKIQPAKLEDSAVYLCASSLGQGGTQYFGPGTRLLVL.

The chain is built from TRBV28 and TRBJ1-2; the D gene is possibly TRBD1 (6 bases). This CDR3 has 16 amino acids. V was clipped by 6 bases and J by 7 bases, with 24 bases between them. Per the germline V gene, CDR1 is MDHEN and CDR2 is SYDVKM. CDR3 nucleotide sequence: TGTGCCAGCAGGGAAAAAGGGGGGGGCTCCGCTAGTGGCTACACCTTC. Its protein product is CASREKGGGSASGYTF.

This clone was seen only a few times. V usage is TRBV7-3 and J usage is TRBJ2-5, with 7 bases aligning to TRBD1. The CDR3 has 13 amino acids. Germline V gene data show CDR1 as SGHTA and CDR2 as FQGTGA. The V and J ends lost 4 bases and 1 base, in that order; junction bases with no gene match: 0. This CDR3 reads CASSSGGQETQYF. CDR3 in DNA: TGTGCCAGCAGCTCAGGGGGCCAAGAGACCCAGTACTTC.

The chain is built from TRBV19 and TRBJ1-5; 7 bases map to TRBD1. Losses at the gene ends were 5 bases for V and 6 bases for J; bases not matched to a gene: 10. The CDR3 covers 15 residues. Germline lookup yields CDR1 LNHDA and CDR2 SQIVND (reference sequence). Written as DNA, the CDR3 is TGTGCCAGTAGTCCAAGACAGGGTGTAAGTCAGCCCCAGCATTTT. Amino acids: CASSPRQGVSQPQHF. Filled out from reference TRBV19 and TRBJ1-5, the complete variable domain reads DGGITQSPKYLFRKEGQNVTLSCEQNLNHDAMYWYRQDPGQGLRLIYYSQIVNDFQKGDIAEGYSVSREKKESFPLTVTSAQKNPTAFYLCASSPRQGVSQPQHFGDGTRLSIL.

The chain has TRBV29-1 and TRBJ2-3; unclear D gene. Trimming removed 3 bases from V and 5 bases from J, with 15 bases in between. CDR3 size: 14 residues. From germline, CDR1 is SQVTM and CDR2 ANQGSEA. The CDR3 DNA reads TGCAGCGTTGAGGTATGGCAGGTGGGAGATACGCAGTATTTT. Its protein is CSVEVWQVGDTQYF.

The gene calls are TRBV14 and TRBJ1-3; D uncertain. Germline V gene lookup returns CDR1 SGHDN and CDR2 FVKESK. Between the trimmed V and J ends, which lost 2 bases and 2 bases, there was a span of 10 bases. The CDR3 is 15 amino acids. The CDR3 protein is CASSQNLGPGNTIYF. CDR3 sequence (DNA): TGTGCCAGCAGCCAAAACCTCGGACCTGGAAACACCATATATTTT.

This clone was seen more than once but under ten times. The chain links TRBV7-9 to TRBJ1-1; a weak D match, TRBD1 (5 bases). V shed 7 bases and J shed 4 bases, with 13 bases lying between them. CDR1 and CDR2 (germline): SEHNR, FQNEAQ (reference sequence). There are 13 residues in the CDR3. The CDR3 region is CASNFGRGTEAFF. The CDR3 nucleotides are TGTGCCAGCAACTTCGGGAGGGGCACTGAAGCTTTCTTT.